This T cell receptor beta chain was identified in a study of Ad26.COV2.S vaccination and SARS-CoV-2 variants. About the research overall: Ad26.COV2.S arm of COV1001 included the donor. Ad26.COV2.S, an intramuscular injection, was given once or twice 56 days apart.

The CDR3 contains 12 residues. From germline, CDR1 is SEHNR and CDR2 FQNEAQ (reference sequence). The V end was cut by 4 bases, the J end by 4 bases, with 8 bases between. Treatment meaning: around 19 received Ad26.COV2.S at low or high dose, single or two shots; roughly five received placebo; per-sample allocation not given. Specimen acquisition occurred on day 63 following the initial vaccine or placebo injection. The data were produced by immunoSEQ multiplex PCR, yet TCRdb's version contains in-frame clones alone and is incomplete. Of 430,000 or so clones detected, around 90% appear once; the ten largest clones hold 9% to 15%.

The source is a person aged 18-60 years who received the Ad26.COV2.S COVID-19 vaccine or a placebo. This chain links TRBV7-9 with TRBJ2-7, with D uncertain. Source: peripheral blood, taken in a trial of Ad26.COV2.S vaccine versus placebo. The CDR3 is CASSSRAYEQYF. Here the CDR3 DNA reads TGTGCCAGCAGCTCGAGAGCGTACGAGCAGTACTTC.